By share of the sample, the clone carrying this TCR beta chain is large. No antigen is known for it. The sample comes from a study of spatial heterogeneity in lung cancer. Time point in this sample: sample taken at primary tumor resection. The donors were about 72 patients with non-small cell lung cancer that was early-stage and untreated. The CDR3 sequence is 14 residues long. CDR1 and CDR2 (germline): DFQATT, SNEGSKA (reference sequence). Trimming pared 3 bases from V and 0 bases from J, leaving 9 bases between. Study-level results: The number of expanded tumor alpha and beta chains correlated with mutation number.

TCRdb recomputed calls from the 5' RACE reads with MiXCR, one row per CDR3 protein. The sample lists 1,600 or so distinct CDR3 sequences; under 6.5% were seen once. This chain joins TRBV20-1 and TRBJ2-1; D remains ambiguous. The TCR sequence derives from a male donor with early-stage non-small cell lung cancer. The source was lung tumor tissue, collected at surgery. This CDR3 reads CSASIRSSYNEQFF. CDR3 bases: TGCAGTGCTAGCATACGGAGCTCCTACAATGAGCAGTTCTTC.